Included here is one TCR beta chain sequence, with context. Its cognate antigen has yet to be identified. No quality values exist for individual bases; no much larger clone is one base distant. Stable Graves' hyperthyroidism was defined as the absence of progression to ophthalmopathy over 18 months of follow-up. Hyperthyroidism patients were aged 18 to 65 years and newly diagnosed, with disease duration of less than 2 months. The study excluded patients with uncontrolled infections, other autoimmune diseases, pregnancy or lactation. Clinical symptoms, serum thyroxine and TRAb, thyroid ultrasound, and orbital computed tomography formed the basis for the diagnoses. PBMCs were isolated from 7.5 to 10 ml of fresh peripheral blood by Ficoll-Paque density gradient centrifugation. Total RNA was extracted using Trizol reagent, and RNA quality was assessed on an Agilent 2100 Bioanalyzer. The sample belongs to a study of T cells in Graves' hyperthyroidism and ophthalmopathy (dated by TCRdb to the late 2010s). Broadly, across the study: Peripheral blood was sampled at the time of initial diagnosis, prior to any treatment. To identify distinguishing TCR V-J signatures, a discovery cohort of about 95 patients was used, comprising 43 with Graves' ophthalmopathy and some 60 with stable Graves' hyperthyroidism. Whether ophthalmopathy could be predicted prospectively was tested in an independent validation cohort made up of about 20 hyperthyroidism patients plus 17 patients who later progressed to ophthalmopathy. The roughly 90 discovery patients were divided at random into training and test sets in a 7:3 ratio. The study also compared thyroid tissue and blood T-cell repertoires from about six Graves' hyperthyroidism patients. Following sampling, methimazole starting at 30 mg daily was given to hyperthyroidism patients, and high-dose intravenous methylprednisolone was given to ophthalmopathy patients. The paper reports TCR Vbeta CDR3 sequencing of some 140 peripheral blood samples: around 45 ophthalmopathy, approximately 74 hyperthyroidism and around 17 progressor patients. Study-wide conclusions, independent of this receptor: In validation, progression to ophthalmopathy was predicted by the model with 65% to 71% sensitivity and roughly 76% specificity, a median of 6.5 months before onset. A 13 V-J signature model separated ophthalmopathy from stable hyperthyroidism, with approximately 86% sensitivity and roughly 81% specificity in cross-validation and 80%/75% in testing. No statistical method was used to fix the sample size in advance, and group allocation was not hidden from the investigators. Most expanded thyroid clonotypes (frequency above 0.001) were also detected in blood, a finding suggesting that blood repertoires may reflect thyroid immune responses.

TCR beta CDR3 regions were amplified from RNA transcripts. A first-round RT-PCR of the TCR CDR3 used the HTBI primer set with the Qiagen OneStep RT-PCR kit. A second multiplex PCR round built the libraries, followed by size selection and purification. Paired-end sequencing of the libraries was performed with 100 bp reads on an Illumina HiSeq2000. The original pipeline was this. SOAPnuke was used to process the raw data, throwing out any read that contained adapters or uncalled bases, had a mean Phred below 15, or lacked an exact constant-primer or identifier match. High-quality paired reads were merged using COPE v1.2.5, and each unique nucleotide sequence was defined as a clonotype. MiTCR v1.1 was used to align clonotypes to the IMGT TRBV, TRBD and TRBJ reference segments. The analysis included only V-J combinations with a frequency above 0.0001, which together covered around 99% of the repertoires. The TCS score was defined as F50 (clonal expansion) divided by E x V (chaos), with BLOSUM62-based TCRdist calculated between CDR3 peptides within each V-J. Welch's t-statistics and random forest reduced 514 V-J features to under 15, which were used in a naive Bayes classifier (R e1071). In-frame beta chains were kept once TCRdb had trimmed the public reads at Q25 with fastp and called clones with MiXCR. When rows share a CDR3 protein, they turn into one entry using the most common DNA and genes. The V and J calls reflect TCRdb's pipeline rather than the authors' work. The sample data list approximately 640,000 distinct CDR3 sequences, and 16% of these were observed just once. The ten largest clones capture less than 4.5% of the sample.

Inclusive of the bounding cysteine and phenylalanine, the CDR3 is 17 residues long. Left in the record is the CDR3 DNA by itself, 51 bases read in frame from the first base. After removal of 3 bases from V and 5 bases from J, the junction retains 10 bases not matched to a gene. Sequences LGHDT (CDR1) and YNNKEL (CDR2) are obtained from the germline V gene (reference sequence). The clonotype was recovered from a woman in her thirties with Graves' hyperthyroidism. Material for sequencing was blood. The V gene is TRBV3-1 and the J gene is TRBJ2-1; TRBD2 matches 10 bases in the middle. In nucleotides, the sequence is TGTGCCAGCAGCCAGGACGGTACTAGCGGGATCCACAATGAGCAGTTCTTC. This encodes CASSQDGTSGIHNEQFF.